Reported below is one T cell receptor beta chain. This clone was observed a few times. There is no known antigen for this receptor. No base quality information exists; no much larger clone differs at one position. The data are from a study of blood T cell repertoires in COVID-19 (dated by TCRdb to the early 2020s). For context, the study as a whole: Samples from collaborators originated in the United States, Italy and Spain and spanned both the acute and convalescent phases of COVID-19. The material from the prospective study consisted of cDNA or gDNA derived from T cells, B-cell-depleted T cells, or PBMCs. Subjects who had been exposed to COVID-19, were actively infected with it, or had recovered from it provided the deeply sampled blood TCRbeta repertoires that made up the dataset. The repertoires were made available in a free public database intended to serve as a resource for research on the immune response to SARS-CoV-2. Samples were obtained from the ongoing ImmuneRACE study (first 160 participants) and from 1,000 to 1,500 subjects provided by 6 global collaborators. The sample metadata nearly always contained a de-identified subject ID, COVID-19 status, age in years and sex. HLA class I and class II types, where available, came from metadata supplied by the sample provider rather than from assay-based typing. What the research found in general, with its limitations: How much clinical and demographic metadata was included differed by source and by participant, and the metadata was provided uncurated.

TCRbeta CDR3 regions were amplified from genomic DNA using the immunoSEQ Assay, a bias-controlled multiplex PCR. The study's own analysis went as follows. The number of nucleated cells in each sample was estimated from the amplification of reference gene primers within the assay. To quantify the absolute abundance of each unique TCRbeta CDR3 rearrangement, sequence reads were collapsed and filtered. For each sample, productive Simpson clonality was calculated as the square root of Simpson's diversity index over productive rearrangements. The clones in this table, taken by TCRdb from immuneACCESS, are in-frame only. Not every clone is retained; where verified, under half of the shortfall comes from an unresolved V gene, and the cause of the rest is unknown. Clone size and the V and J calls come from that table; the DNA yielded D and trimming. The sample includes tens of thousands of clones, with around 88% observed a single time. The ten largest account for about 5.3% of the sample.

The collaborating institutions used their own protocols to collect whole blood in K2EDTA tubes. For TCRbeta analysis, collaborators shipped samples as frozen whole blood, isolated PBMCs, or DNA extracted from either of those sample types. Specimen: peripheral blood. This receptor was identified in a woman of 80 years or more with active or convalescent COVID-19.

The DNA reads as follows: TGTGCCTGGAGTCACTCGGGACAGGGGGCGAGAACTGAAGCTTTCTTT. Its amino acids are CAWSHSGQGARTEAFF. This chain joins TRBV30 to TRBJ1-1, with TRBD1 identical over 12 junction bases. CDR1 and CDR2 (GTSNPN, SVGIG) derive from the germline V gene (reference sequence). Its CDR3 holds 16 amino acids, cysteine through phenylalanine. The kept DNA is CDR3 alone, 48 bases in frame from the first base. Trimming takes 2 bases off V and 5 bases off J; junction bases not matched to a gene: 9.